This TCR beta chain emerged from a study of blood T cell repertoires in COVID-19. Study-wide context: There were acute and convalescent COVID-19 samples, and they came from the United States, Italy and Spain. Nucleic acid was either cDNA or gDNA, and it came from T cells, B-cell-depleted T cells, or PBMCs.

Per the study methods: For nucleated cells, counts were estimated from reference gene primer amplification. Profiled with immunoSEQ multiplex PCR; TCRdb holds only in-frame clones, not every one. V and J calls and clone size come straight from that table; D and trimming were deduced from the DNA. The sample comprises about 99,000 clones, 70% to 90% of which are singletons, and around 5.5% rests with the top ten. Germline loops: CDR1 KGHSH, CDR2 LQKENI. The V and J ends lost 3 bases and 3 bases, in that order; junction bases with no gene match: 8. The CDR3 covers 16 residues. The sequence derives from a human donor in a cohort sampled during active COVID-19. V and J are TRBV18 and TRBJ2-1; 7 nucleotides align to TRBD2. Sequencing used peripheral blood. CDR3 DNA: TGTGCCAGCTCACCGGGAGGGTCTGGGGTCTACAATGAGCAGTTCTTC. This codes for CASSPGGSGVYNEQFF.